The 7 T cell receptor beta chains below come from one sample, sequenced in a study of T cell repertoires in cytomegalovirus infection. TCRdb itself ran the reads through MiXCR, one entry per CDR3 protein. The data hold around 260,000 distinct CDR3 sequences, with roughly a quarter observed a single time. Sequenced input: PBMCs. These receptors were collected from a human donor in good health (CMV status not recorded). Some clones in this sample may be carry-over from other donors' samples.

The chain is built from TRBV20-1 and TRBJ1-2; 7 bases are a match to TRBD1. Germline V gene lookup returns CDR1 DFQATT and CDR2 SNEGSKA (reference sequence). The CDR3 is 14 amino acids. V lost 3 bases to trimming and J lost 2 bases; unmatched junction nucleotides: 6. CDR3 sequence (DNA): TGCAGTGCTAGGAACAGGGGCCCCAACTATGGCTACACCTTC. Its translation is CSARNRGPNYGYTF.

This clonotype was observed a handful of times. The chain uses TRBV6-1 and TRBJ1-5; D is undetermined. V gave up 6 bases and J gave up 4 bases, with 10 bases separating them. This CDR3 is built from 13 residues. CDR1 and CDR2 from the germline V gene are MNHNS and SASEGT. This chain's CDR3 is CASRARVNQPQHF. As DNA, the CDR3 is TGTGCCAGCAGGGCTAGGGTGAATCAGCCCCAGCATTTT.

This clonotype came up many times. The CDR3 coding sequence is TGTGCCAGCAGCTTAGCAGGGGGACAGGGCGGGACTGAAGCTTTCTTT. It yields the protein CASSLAGGQGGTEAFF. The J gene is TRBJ1-1, the V gene TRBV7-2; 9 bases map to TRBD1. The CDR3 has 16 amino acids. CDR1 is SGHTA, CDR2 FQGNSA, per germline. After removal of 0 bases from V and 5 bases from J, the junction contained 7 bases not matched to a gene.

This clonotype has ten or more counts. This chain joins TRBV7-2 and TRBJ2-1, with D possibly matching TRBD2 (7 bases). Germline V CDR1 and CDR2: SGHTA, FQGNSA. V shed 4 bases and J shed 6 bases, with 22 bases lying between them. The CDR3 covers 17 residues. CDR3 DNA sequence: TGTGCCAGCAGCTCGACAGGAGCGGGAACGGCTAGCAATGAGCAGTTCTTC. Its translation: CASSSTGAGTASNEQFF.

V and J are TRBV12-3 or TRBV12-4 and TRBJ2-3, with D possibly called TRBD1 or TRBD2 (6 bases each). Deletions cut 3 bases from V and 0 bases from J, with 16 bases between. The length of the CDR3 is 17 residues. As DNA, the CDR3 is TGTGCCAGCAGTTTTCCCGTCGGGGGCGGTAGCACAGATACGCAGTATTTT. Translation gives CASSFPVGGGSTDTQYF.

This clonotype was seen ten or more times. V is TRBV6-1 and J is TRBJ2-5; tentative D call: TRBD1 (6 bases). The CDR3 is made up of 12 amino acids. V lost 6 bases and J lost 3, with 8 bases in between. Germline V gene data show CDR1 as MNHNS and CDR2 as SASEGT. The CDR3: CASSGQKETQYF. The CDR3 nucleotides are TGTGCCAGCAGCGGACAGAAAGAGACCCAGTACTTC.

This clonotype was recorded at least ten times. This chain connects TRBV7-2 to TRBJ2-7; 7 bases match TRBD1. The CDR3 is 14 amino acids. V shed 5 bases, J shed 2 bases, and the junction held 6 bases outside the gene matches. Germline loops: CDR1 SGHTA, CDR2 FQGNSA. The CDR3 reads CASSPRQGAYEQYV. In DNA form, the CDR3 reads TGTGCCAGCAGCCCTCGACAGGGTGCCTACGAGCAGTACGTC.